A selection of T cell receptor beta chains follows, all from one sample in a study of blood T cell repertoires in COVID-19. Method: immunoSEQ multiplex PCR; TCRdb's copy keeps in-frame clones and lacks some. The sample has more than 250,000 clones; more than 70% are singletons. Sequenced: peripheral blood. These receptors were collected from a woman aged 30 to 39 with COVID-19, enrolled during active disease. Each CDR3 is given with its conserved first and last residue. D genes are given only for firm matches. Expanded clones are given a class, and other clones once, few, many or no size at all.

v_gene: TRBV11-2; abundance: few; d_gene: -; j_gene: TRBJ1-2; CDR3aa: CASSPRLTRSPYGYTF; CDR3nt: TGTGCCAGCAGCCCAAGACTCACCCGGAGCCCGTATGGCTACACCTTC
v_gene: TRBV7-2; abundance: -; d_gene: TRBD1; j_gene: TRBJ1-4; CDR3aa: CASSSQGLGNEKLFF; CDR3nt: TGTGCCAGCAGCTCACAGGGGCTGGGTAATGAAAAACTGTTTTTT
v_gene: TRBV28; abundance: -; d_gene: -; j_gene: TRBJ1-1; CDR3aa: CASSLYVRENTEAFF; CDR3nt: TGTGCCAGCAGTTTATACGTCAGGGAGAACACTGAAGCTTTCTTT
v_gene: TRBV30; abundance: few; d_gene: TRBD2; j_gene: TRBJ2-7; CDR3aa: CAYRLAGNSYEQYF; CDR3nt: TGTGCCTACCGACTAGCGGGGAACTCCTACGAGCAGTACTTC
v_gene: TRBV3-1/TRBV3-2; abundance: -; d_gene: TRBD1; j_gene: TRBJ2-2; CDR3aa: CASSPDRVETGELFF; CDR3nt: TGTGCCAGCAGCCCGGACAGGGTCGAGACCGGGGAGCTGTTTTTT
v_gene: TRBV9; abundance: -; d_gene: -; j_gene: TRBJ1-5; CDR3aa: CASSVGASNQPQHF; CDR3nt: TGTGCCAGCAGCGTAGGAGCTAGCAATCAGCCCCAGCATTTT
v_gene: TRBV2; abundance: once; d_gene: TRBD1; j_gene: TRBJ1-1; CDR3aa: CASTPGQGGRNTEAFF; CDR3nt: TGTGCCAGCACCCCGGGACAGGGTGGTAGGAACACTGAAGCTTTCTTT
v_gene: TRBV7-6; abundance: -; d_gene: TRBD2; j_gene: TRBJ2-1; CDR3aa: CASSLALAGGPYVFF; CDR3nt: TGTGCCAGCAGCTTAGCACTAGCGGGGGGGCCTTACGTATTCTTC
v_gene: TRBV7-9; abundance: -; d_gene: TRBD1; j_gene: TRBJ1-1; CDR3aa: CASSSTDRVNTEAFF; CDR3nt: TGTGCCAGCAGCTCCACGGACAGGGTGAACACTGAAGCTTTCTTT
v_gene: TRBV4-2; abundance: -; d_gene: -; j_gene: TRBJ1-1; CDR3aa: CASSHGPSTEAFF; CDR3nt: TGTGCCAGCAGCCATGGGCCGAGTACTGAAGCTTTCTTT
v_gene: TRBV6-5; abundance: -; d_gene: -; j_gene: TRBJ1-1; CDR3aa: CASSLNLNTEAFF; CDR3nt: TGTGCCAGCAGTCTTAACTTGAACACTGAAGCTTTCTTT
v_gene: TRBV7-9; abundance: -; d_gene: TRBD1; j_gene: TRBJ1-1; CDR3aa: CASSPRQGMNTEAFF; CDR3nt: TGTGCCAGCAGCCCCAGACAGGGAATGAACACTGAAGCTTTCTTT
v_gene: TRBV2; abundance: -; d_gene: -; j_gene: TRBJ1-2; CDR3aa: CASSAQGLGYGYTF; CDR3nt: TGTGCCAGCAGTGCCCAGGGCCTAGGCTATGGCTACACCTTC
v_gene: TRBV5-1; abundance: -; d_gene: TRBD1; j_gene: TRBJ2-2; CDR3aa: CASSLSGTATNTGELFF; CDR3nt: TGCGCCAGCAGCTTGTCCGGGACAGCTACGAACACCGGGGAGCTGTTTTTT
v_gene: TRBV7-9; abundance: -; d_gene: -; j_gene: TRBJ1-4; CDR3aa: CASSLADRGEKLFF; CDR3nt: TGTGCCAGCAGCTTAGCCGATCGGGGGGAAAAACTGTTTTTT
v_gene: TRBV3-1/TRBV3-2; abundance: once; d_gene: TRBD1; j_gene: TRBJ1-2; CDR3aa: CASSQTGTGPYGYTF; CDR3nt: TGTGCCAGCAGCCAGACCGGGACAGGGCCCTATGGCTACACCTTC
v_gene: TRBV9; abundance: -; d_gene: TRBD1; j_gene: TRBJ1-1; CDR3aa: CASSPTGADTEAFF; CDR3nt: TGTGCCAGCAGCCCAACAGGGGCCGACACTGAAGCTTTCTTT
v_gene: TRBV7-2; abundance: -; d_gene: -; j_gene: TRBJ2-1; CDR3aa: CASSLVGSYNEQFF; CDR3nt: TGTGCCAGCAGCTTAGTCGGTAGCTACAATGAGCAGTTCTTC
v_gene: TRBV27; abundance: -; d_gene: -; j_gene: TRBJ1-4; CDR3aa: CASSLWDMGKEKLFF; CDR3nt: TGTGCCAGCAGTTTATGGGACATGGGGAAGGAAAAACTGTTTTTT
v_gene: TRBV7-6; abundance: -; d_gene: -; j_gene: TRBJ2-3; CDR3aa: CASSLAGRIGDTQYF; CDR3nt: TGTGCCAGCAGCTTAGCGGGTAGGATCGGGGATACGCAGTATTTT
v_gene: TRBV24-1; abundance: -; d_gene: TRBD2; j_gene: TRBJ2-3; CDR3aa: CATRTSGPVDTQYF; CDR3nt: TGTGCCACCAGGACTAGCGGGCCCGTTGATACGCAGTATTTT
v_gene: TRBV29-1; abundance: once; d_gene: -; j_gene: TRBJ1-5; CDR3aa: CSVGDTYNQPQHF; CDR3nt: TGCAGCGTTGGGGACACATACAATCAGCCCCAGCATTTT
v_gene: TRBV20-1; abundance: -; d_gene: -; j_gene: TRBJ2-5; CDR3aa: CSASLNRQQETQYF; CDR3nt: TGCAGTGCTAGTCTAAACAGGCAGCAAGAGACCCAGTACTTC
v_gene: TRBV7-2; abundance: -; d_gene: TRBD2; j_gene: TRBJ2-3; CDR3aa: CASSGGLAGGPDTQYF; CDR3nt: TGTGCCAGCAGTGGAGGACTAGCGGGGGGGCCAGATACGCAGTATTTT
v_gene: TRBV4-2; abundance: -; d_gene: -; j_gene: TRBJ1-3; CDR3aa: CASSQGPERGNTIYF; CDR3nt: TGTGCCAGCAGCCAAGGACCAGAGCGGGGAAACACCATATATTTT
v_gene: TRBV19; abundance: many; d_gene: -; j_gene: TRBJ1-5; CDR3aa: CASNENTNQPQHF; CDR3nt: TGTGCCAGTAATGAGAATACCAATCAGCCCCAGCATTTT
v_gene: TRBV19; abundance: once; d_gene: -; j_gene: TRBJ2-3; CDR3aa: CASKLRVSTDTQYF; CDR3nt: TGTGCCAGTAAGTTGAGGGTGAGCACAGATACGCAGTATTTT
v_gene: TRBV6-2/TRBV6-3; abundance: -; d_gene: -; j_gene: TRBJ1-5; CDR3aa: CASSYLTGSNQPQHF; CDR3nt: TGTGCCAGCAGTTACCTCACAGGAAGCAATCAGCCCCAGCATTTT
v_gene: TRBV5-6; abundance: -; d_gene: -; j_gene: TRBJ1-2; CDR3aa: CASSLGFRSSGYTF; CDR3nt: TGTGCCAGCAGCTTGGGGTTCAGGTCATCTGGCTACACCTTC
v_gene: TRBV11-3; abundance: -; d_gene: -; j_gene: TRBJ2-3; CDR3aa: CASSLDLADTQYF; CDR3nt: TGTGCCAGCAGCTTAGATCTCGCAGATACGCAGTATTTT
v_gene: TRBV30; abundance: -; d_gene: -; j_gene: TRBJ2-5; CDR3aa: CAWSGSGGATETQYF; CDR3nt: TGTGCCTGGAGTGGAAGTGGGGGCGCCACGGAGACCCAGTACTTC
v_gene: TRBV30; abundance: few; d_gene: TRBD2; j_gene: TRBJ2-5; CDR3aa: CAWSGTSGGEETQYF; CDR3nt: TGTGCCTGGAGTGGGACTAGCGGGGGGGAAGAGACCCAGTACTTC
v_gene: TRBV5-8; abundance: -; d_gene: -; j_gene: TRBJ1-5; CDR3aa: CASSSGHSFQPQHF; CDR3nt: TGTGCCAGCAGTTCGGGACATAGTTTTCAGCCCCAGCATTTT
v_gene: TRBV19; abundance: -; d_gene: TRBD2; j_gene: TRBJ2-3; CDR3aa: CASSTLAGGLVSTDTQYF; CDR3nt: TGTGCCAGTAGTACCCTAGCGGGGGGGCTAGTAAGCACAGATACGCAGTATTTT
v_gene: TRBV2; abundance: -; d_gene: -; j_gene: TRBJ1-4; CDR3aa: CASTLVEKLFF; CDR3nt: TGTGCCAGCACATTAGTTGAAAAACTGTTTTTT
v_gene: TRBV11-2; abundance: -; d_gene: TRBD2; j_gene: TRBJ2-1; CDR3aa: CASSSSGGAYNEQFF; CDR3nt: TGTGCCAGCAGTTCGAGCGGGGGGGCCTACAATGAGCAGTTCTTC
v_gene: TRBV7-9; abundance: -; d_gene: TRBD1; j_gene: TRBJ1-5; CDR3aa: CASSTQGDQPQHF; CDR3nt: TGTGCCAGCAGCACGCAGGGGGATCAGCCCCAGCATTTT
v_gene: TRBV27; abundance: -; d_gene: TRBD2; j_gene: TRBJ2-3; CDR3aa: CASSSQRLAGGASTDTQYF; CDR3nt: TGTGCCAGCAGTTCCCAACGACTAGCGGGGGGGGCCAGCACAGATACGCAGTATTTT
v_gene: TRBV28; abundance: -; d_gene: -; j_gene: TRBJ1-1; CDR3aa: CASSSVTEAFF; CDR3nt: TGTGCCAGCAGTTCGGTCACTGAAGCTTTCTTT
v_gene: TRBV27; abundance: -; d_gene: -; j_gene: TRBJ1-2; CDR3aa: CASSLSQGRGYTF; CDR3nt: TGTGCCAGCAGTTTATCGCAGGGGCGGGGCTACACCTTC
v_gene: TRBV6-2/TRBV6-3; abundance: -; d_gene: -; j_gene: TRBJ1-2; CDR3aa: CASSSGTPLREGYTF; CDR3nt: TGTGCCAGCAGCTCCGGGACACCGCTTCGTGAAGGCTACACCTTC
v_gene: TRBV19; abundance: -; d_gene: TRBD1; j_gene: TRBJ1-5; CDR3aa: CASSIRQGAVINQPQHF; CDR3nt: TGTGCCAGTAGTATTCGACAGGGGGCAGTTATCAATCAGCCCCAGCATTTT
v_gene: TRBV3-1/TRBV3-2; abundance: -; d_gene: -; j_gene: TRBJ1-2; CDR3aa: CASSQPGFTSYTF; CDR3nt: TGTGCCAGCAGCCAACCAGGATTTACCAGCTACACCTTC
v_gene: TRBV6-1; abundance: few; d_gene: TRBD1; j_gene: TRBJ1-6; CDR3aa: CASSEGDGTGESPLHF; CDR3nt: TGTGCCAGCAGTGAAGGTGACGGGACAGGGGAATCACCCCTCCACTTT
v_gene: TRBV11-2; abundance: -; d_gene: TRBD1; j_gene: TRBJ1-1; CDR3aa: CASSLVRGRETEAFF; CDR3nt: TGTGCCAGCAGCTTAGTAAGGGGGCGCGAAACTGAAGCTTTCTTT
v_gene: TRBV18; abundance: -; d_gene: TRBD1; j_gene: TRBJ1-1; CDR3aa: CASSRTRTRQGASVNTEAFF; CDR3nt: TGTGCCAGCTCCCGAACACGGACCCGCCAGGGGGCCTCAGTGAACACTGAAGCTTTCTTT
v_gene: TRBV3-1/TRBV3-2; abundance: once; d_gene: TRBD1; j_gene: TRBJ1-2; CDR3aa: CASSPRQGDGYTF; CDR3nt: TGTGCCAGCAGCCCGCGCCAGGGGGATGGCTACACCTTC
v_gene: TRBV5-1; abundance: -; d_gene: TRBD1; j_gene: TRBJ1-2; CDR3aa: CASSSGQGPPLVDGYTF; CDR3nt: TGCGCCAGCAGCTCAGGACAGGGTCCTCCCTTGGTGGACGGCTACACCTTC
v_gene: TRBV7-9; abundance: -; d_gene: TRBD2; j_gene: TRBJ2-3; CDR3aa: CASSHPGGSTDTQYF; CDR3nt: TGTGCCAGCAGCCACCCGGGGGGTAGCACAGATACGCAGTATTTT
v_gene: TRBV29-1; abundance: -; d_gene: TRBD1; j_gene: TRBJ2-1; CDR3aa: CSVRRDRSYSYNEQFF; CDR3nt: TGCAGCGTACGCCGGGACAGGTCCTACTCCTACAATGAGCAGTTCTTC
v_gene: TRBV7-9; abundance: -; d_gene: -; j_gene: TRBJ1-4; CDR3aa: CASSGAPGQGFEKLFF; CDR3nt: TGTGCCAGCAGCGGGGCCCCCGGTCAGGGCTTTGAAAAACTGTTTTTT
v_gene: TRBV10-2; abundance: -; d_gene: TRBD1; j_gene: TRBJ2-5; CDR3aa: CASSIRGRDGTQYF; CDR3nt: TGCGCCAGCAGTATCAGGGGGCGCGACGGGACCCAGTACTTC
v_gene: TRBV6-2/TRBV6-3; abundance: once; d_gene: TRBD2; j_gene: TRBJ2-4; CDR3aa: CASSYSPQAGGKNIQYF; CDR3nt: TGTGCCAGCAGTTACTCGCCCCAGGCGGGGGGGAAAAACATTCAGTACTTC
v_gene: TRBV6-5; abundance: -; d_gene: -; j_gene: TRBJ1-1; CDR3aa: CASSLNGNTEAFF; CDR3nt: TGTGCCAGCAGCTTAAACGGGAACACTGAAGCTTTCTTT